The 14 T cell receptor beta chains presented below share a single source sample, sequenced in a study of PD-1 blockade in mismatch repair-deficient tumors. Sequenced by immunoSEQ multiplex PCR; TCRdb stores in-frame clones only, minus some. The sample holds fewer than 100,000 clones; around 85% are singletons and the top ten take around 2.7%. This specimen consisted of peripheral blood, obtained 12 weeks after starting pembrolizumab. The receptors were sampled from an adult with mismatch repair-deficient cancer.

This clone was detected many times. This chain connects TRBV7-9 to TRBJ2-7, with 9 bases aligning to TRBD1. V dropped 2 bases and J dropped 0; count of bases not matched to a gene: 5. The CDR3 totals 16 residues. The germline V gene encodes CDR1 SEHNR and CDR2 FQNEAQ (reference sequence). CDR3 coding DNA: TGTGCCAGCAGCTTAATTCTGACAGGGGGCTCCTACGAGCAGTACTTC. It is translated as CASSLILTGGSYEQYF. The full variable domain, completed using reference TRBV7-9 and TRBJ2-7, is DTGVSQNPRHKITKRGQNVTFRCDPISEHNRLYWYRQTLGQGPEFLTYFQNEAQLEKSRLLSDRFSAERPKGSFSTLEIQRTEQGDSAMYLCASSLILTGGSYEQYFGPGTRLTVT.

The chain combines TRBV27 with TRBJ1-1, with unresolved D. Germline CDR1 reads MNHEY; CDR2 reads SMNVEV (reference sequence). There are 13 residues in the CDR3. Trimming cost V 3 bases and J 1 base, with 6 bases left between them. The CDR3 sequence is CASSFTRNTEAFF. CDR3 DNA sequence: TGTGCCAGCAGTTTTACAAGGAACACTGAAGCTTTCTTT.

V is TRBV7-9 and J is TRBJ2-7, with D perhaps assigned TRBD1 or TRBD2 (5 bases each). Trimming removed 5 bases at V and 3 bases at J, with 20 bases between. Germline CDR1 and CDR2: SEHNR and FQNEAQ (reference sequence). The CDR3 has 16 amino acids. Written as DNA, the CDR3 is TGTGCCAGCAGCCCGAAAGAGGGGCTAGGGCTCTACGAGCAGTACTTC. Its protein product is CASSPKEGLGLYEQYF.

This clone was detected once. This sequence joins TRBV7-2 and TRBJ1-1; D perhaps matches TRBD1 (5 bases). Germline V CDR1 and CDR2: SGHTA, FQGNSA. Trimming stripped 2 bases from V and 1 base from J, with 11 bases between. The CDR3 length is 15 residues. The CDR3 loop is CASSLYTGSNTEAFF. CDR3 bases: TGTGCCAGCAGCTTATATACAGGATCGAACACTGAAGCTTTCTTT.

This chain connects TRBV5-4 to TRBJ1-5; no firm D call. The CDR3 sequence is 12 residues long. V dropped 5 bases and J dropped 5 bases, with 8 bases sitting between them. Germline loops: CDR1 SGHNT, CDR2 YYREEE (reference sequence). CDR3 in DNA: TGTGCCAGCAGGACGGACGATCAGCCCCAGCATTTT. This sequence encodes CASRTDDQPQHF.

The chain has TRBV11-2 and TRBJ2-1; possible D gene TRBD2, 6 bases. V was clipped by 3 bases and J by 2 bases, with 17 bases between them. Germline V gene lookup returns CDR1 SGHAT and CDR2 FQNNGV. The CDR3 has 17 amino acids. As DNA, the CDR3 is TGTGCCAGCAGCTTGACAGCATACGCGGGACCCTACAATGAGCAGTTCTTC. This encodes CASSLTAYAGPYNEQFF.

The chain recombines TRBV5-1 with TRBJ2-2, with TRBD1 identical over 7 bases. The germline CDR1 and CDR2 sequences are SGHRS and YFSETQ. The V and J ends lost 4 bases and 6 bases, in that order; junction bases with no gene match: 6. This CDR3 has 14 residues. CDR3: CASSPQGVPGELFF. CDR3 sequence (DNA): TGCGCCAGCAGCCCCCAGGGGGTTCCCGGGGAGCTGTTTTTT.

The chain links TRBV5-6 to TRBJ2-1, with 10 bases fitting TRBD2. The CDR3 sequence is 16 residues long. From germline, CDR1 is SGHDT and CDR2 YYEEEE. The V segment lost 0 bases and the J segment 12 bases; nucleotides outside the gene matches: 12. The CDR3 is CASSLASGSVIGSQFF. CDR3 coding DNA: TGTGCCAGCAGCTTGGCTAGCGGGAGTGTCATCGGATCGCAGTTCTTC.

The chain links TRBV6-4 to TRBJ2-3, with 7 bases identical to TRBD2. This CDR3 has 13 amino acids. V gave up 7 bases and J gave up 5 bases; unmatched junction bases: 6. The germline gives CDR1 MRHNA, CDR2 SNTAGT. CDR3 residues: CASTAGEGDTQYF. Written as DNA, the CDR3 is TGTGCCAGCACGGCGGGAGAGGGAGATACGCAGTATTTT.

The CDR3 DNA sequence: TGTGCCACCATACAGGGGGGGGAAGCTTTCTTT. Translation gives CATIQGGEAFF. The chain links TRBV7-9 to TRBJ1-1, with 8 bases matching TRBD1. Germline V gene sequence: CDR1 SEHNR, CDR2 FQNEAQ (reference sequence). The CDR3 has 11 amino acids. The V segment lost 10 bases and the J segment 8 bases; nucleotides outside the gene matches: 6.

The V and J genes are TRBV5-1 and TRBJ1-2; D not resolved. V lost 1 base and J lost 4, with 11 bases in between. The germline CDR1 and CDR2 sequences are SGHRS and YFSETQ. This CDR3 is 14 amino acids long. This chain's CDR3 is CASSLNDQSYGYTF. As DNA, the CDR3 is TGCGCCAGCAGCTTGAACGACCAAAGCTATGGCTACACCTTC.

This sequence joins TRBV12-5 and TRBJ1-1; D ambiguous. This CDR3 contains 12 residues. CDR1 is LGHNT and CDR2 is FRNRAP in the germline V gene. V was cut by 6 bases and J by 8 bases, with 13 bases left in between. DNA of the CDR3: TGTGCTAGTGGCCAGTGGGGAGGGGAAGCTTTCTTT. Its translation is CASGQWGGEAFF.

Worth noting for this clone: One end of the junction is discordant with germline, which a read error may explain. The chain uses TRBV7-7 and TRBJ2-5; perhaps D is TRBD1 or TRBD2 (5 bases each). The CDR3 has 16 amino acids. Germline loops: CDR1 SSHAT, CDR2 FNYEAQ (reference sequence). The CDR3 is CASSLFPRGTQETQYF. In DNA, the CDR3 is TGTGCTAGCAGCTTATTCCCCCGGGGCACCCAAGAGACCCAGTACTTC.

This clone was detected a few times. This chain connects TRBV6-5 to TRBJ1-5; D unclear. V was pared by 8 bases and J by 3 bases, with 5 bases between. Germline lookup yields CDR1 MNHEY and CDR2 SVGAGI. The CDR3 sequence is 11 residues long. The CDR3 bases are TGTGCCAGCGGGCCCAATCAGCCCCAGCATTTT. It translates to CASGPNQPQHF.